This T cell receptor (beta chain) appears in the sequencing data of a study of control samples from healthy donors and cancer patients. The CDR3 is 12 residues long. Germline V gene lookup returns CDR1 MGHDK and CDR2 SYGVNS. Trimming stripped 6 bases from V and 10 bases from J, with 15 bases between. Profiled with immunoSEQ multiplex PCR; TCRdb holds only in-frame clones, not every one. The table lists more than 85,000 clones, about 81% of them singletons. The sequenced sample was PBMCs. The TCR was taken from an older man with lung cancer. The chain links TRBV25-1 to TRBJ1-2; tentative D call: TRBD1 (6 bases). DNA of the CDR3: TGTGCCAGCAGGACCACAGGGTTTGTCTACACCTTC. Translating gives CASRTTGFVYTF.